A selection of T cell receptor beta chains follows, all from one sample in a study of Graves' ophthalmopathy and Graves' hyperthyroidism. One entry per CDR3 protein results from TCRdb running MiXCR on the multiplex PCR reads. The profile covers around 1,000,000 distinct CDR3 sequences, with about 36% appearing a single time and roughly 11% taken by the ten largest. Sequenced material: peripheral blood or thyroid tissue (not recorded which). The receptors derive from an adult man with Graves' hyperthyroidism. The CDR3 runs from the conserved cysteine through the conserved F or W. A D gene is named only where the DNA matches it firmly. Size is stated for part of the rows, as once, few or many counts, or as a class when the clone is expanded.

NA TRBJ2-6 many TRBV2 TGTGCCAGCGGTCCGCCCTCTGGGGCCAACGTCCTGACTTTC CASGPPSGANVLTF
NA TRBJ1-2 NA TRBV20-1 TGCAGTGCTAGTGAGGGGTGGGCCAAGGGCTACACCTTC CSASEGWAKGYTF
NA TRBJ2-5 few TRBV7-2 TGTGCCAGCAGCTTGAGCTCAGGGTTGGGAGAGACCCAGTACTTC CASSLSSGLGETQYF
TRBD1 TRBJ1-2 many TRBV7-9 TGTGCCAGCAGCTCCCCCGGACAGGGGTACTATGGCTACACCTTC CASSSPGQGYYGYTF
TRBD1 TRBJ2-7 many TRBV5-1 TGCGCCAGCAGCTTGGGACAGGGGCTCCACGAGCAGTACTTC CASSLGQGLHEQYF
NA TRBJ2-5 NA TRBV24-1 TGTGCCACCAGCTTACTTGGGGAGGCCCAGTACTTC CATSLLGEAQYF
NA TRBJ2-7 NA TRBV6-5 TGTGCCAGCAGACGGCGGGACACTTACGAGCAGTACTTC CASRRRDTYEQYF
NA TRBJ1-2 NA TRBV2 TGTGCCAGCAGTGATCAGGGGCAAAACTATGGCTACACCTTC CASSDQGQNYGYTF
NA TRBJ1-6 few TRBV6-4 TGTGCCAGCAGTGACTCGAAACAGGGAGGGAATTCACCCCTCCACTTT CASSDSKQGGNSPLHF
NA TRBJ1-6 many TRBV7-9 TGTGCCAGCAGCTTAATCGAGGGGTTTGGATCACCCCTCCACTTT CASSLIEGFGSPLHF
NA TRBJ2-7 many TRBV29-1 TGCAGCGCAACCAGGGGAAACGAGCAGTACTTC CSATRGNEQYF
TRBD1 TRBJ1-1 few TRBV30 TGTGCCTGGAGTGAGACAGGGAAGGGCGTGAACACTGAAGCTTTCTTT CAWSETGKGVNTEAFF
NA TRBJ1-1 many TRBV5-1 TGCGCCAGCAGCTTGGGCGGGCCGGGGACTGAAGCTTTCTTT CASSLGGPGTEAFF
TRBD1 TRBJ2-2 NA TRBV14 TGTGCCAGCAGCGTCCGGACAGGGATTACCGGGGAGCTGTTTTTT CASSVRTGITGELFF
NA TRBJ2-5 NA TRBV10-3 TGTGCCAGCAGTGATTTTTCTACACAAGAGACCCAGTACTTC CASSDFSTQETQYF
NA TRBJ2-7 many TRBV10-3 TGTGCCATCAGAAACCACAGGGATTCCGGCAACGAGCAGTACTTC CAIRNHRDSGNEQYF
NA TRBJ1-6 few TRBV28 TGTGCCAGCAGTTTCGCAGGAATTAATTCACCCCTCCACTTT CASSFAGINSPLHF
NA TRBJ2-7 NA TRBV7-2 TGTGCCAGCAGCAACCAACACGGGGGTGGGTACGAGCAGTACTTC CASSNQHGGGYEQYF
NA TRBJ2-7 few TRBV12-3/TRBV12-4 TGTGCCAGCAGCCCCCCCGGGGGAGTCTACGAGCAGTACTTC CASSPPGGVYEQYF
NA TRBJ1-2 NA TRBV29-1 TGCAGCGTTTTGGGCTATGGCTACACCTTC CSVLGYGYTF
NA TRBJ1-4 NA TRBV10-3 TGTGCCATCAGTGAGGTCCCGGGGGGTCATGAAAAACTGTTTTTT CAISEVPGGHEKLFF
TRBD1 TRBJ1-2 NA TRBV5-1 TGCGCCAGCAGCGTCTCCACAGGGGCAGCTGGCTACACCTTC CASSVSTGAAGYTF
NA TRBJ1-2 few TRBV7-8 TGTGCCAGCAGCAGAACCTCGGGAAGGACCTATGGCTACACCTTC CASSRTSGRTYGYTF
NA TRBJ1-3 few TRBV20-1 TGCAGTGCTAGCCTGATCTCTGGAAACACCATATATTTT CSASLISGNTIYF
TRBD2 TRBJ2-5 NA TRBV11-2 TGTGCCAGCAGCTTAAAGAGACTAGCGGCAAGTATAGAGACCCAGTACTTC CASSLKRLAASIETQYF
NA TRBJ1-2 NA TRBV24-1 TGTGCCACCAGTGAAATCTCCGGGGGGCGAAGGTATGGCTACACCTTC CATSEISGGRRYGYTF
TRBD2 TRBJ2-5 NA TRBV20-1 TGCAGTGCTCCAAATCCGGGAGGAGGGGCCCAAGAGACCCAGTACTTC CSAPNPGGGAQETQYF
NA TRBJ1-2 many TRBV6-5 TGTGCCAGCAGTTACTTTGGTCGCCGCAACTATGGCTACACCTTC CASSYFGRRNYGYTF
TRBD2 TRBJ2-7 many TRBV7-8 TGTGCCAGCAACCTTAGCGGGAGGGAGTACGAGCAGTACTTC CASNLSGREYEQYF
NA TRBJ2-2 NA TRBV6-5 TGTGCCAGCAAATTGACGGACACCGGGGAGCTGTTTTTT CASKLTDTGELFF
NA TRBJ1-1 NA TRBV5-5 TGTGCCAGCACCCCAACTCCATCCAGGGGAGACACTGAAGCTTTCTTT CASTPTPSRGDTEAFF
NA TRBJ2-5 NA TRBV20-1 TGCAGTGCCGCCCCGGGAGACCTTTTAGGGACCCAGTACTTC CSAAPGDLLGTQYF
NA TRBJ2-5 NA TRBV5-8 TGTGCCAGCAGCTTGGTCCTAGGCTCGGAGAACCAAGAGACCCAGTACTTC CASSLVLGSENQETQYF
NA TRBJ1-2 NA TRBV12-3/TRBV12-4 TGTGCCAGCAGTTTAGGGCCGCAGGGGAGTTATGGCTACACCTTC CASSLGPQGSYGYTF
NA TRBJ2-7 NA TRBV3-1 TGTGCCAGCAGCCAACGGGGCCAAGCCTACGAGCAGTACTTC CASSQRGQAYEQYF
NA TRBJ1-5 NA TRBV9 TGTGCCAGCAGCGTCGGAGGGGGTATTGGACAGCCCCAGCATTTT CASSVGGGIGQPQHF
NA TRBJ2-7 NA TRBV7-2 TGTGCCAGCAGCTTAGACGGCGGTCTGGGGGGCGAGCAGTACTTC CASSLDGGLGGEQYF
NA TRBJ1-6 many TRBV7-9 TGTGCCAGCAGCCCCAATCAGGGTTCTAATTCACCCCTCCACTTT CASSPNQGSNSPLHF
TRBD1 TRBJ1-5 NA TRBV20-1 TGCAGTGCTAGCCCAGACAGGGCGAGCAATCAGCCCCAGCATTTT CSASPDRASNQPQHF
NA TRBJ2-7 NA TRBV7-8 TGTGCCAGCAGCTTGGACTACAGACCAATAATAAACTACGAGCAGTACTTC CASSLDYRPIINYEQYF
NA TRBJ1-3 NA TRBV11-2 TGTGCCAGCAGCTTGTACCAAACTACCTCTGGAAACACCATATATTTT CASSLYQTTSGNTIYF
NA TRBJ1-2 many TRBV7-8 TGTGCCAGCAGCTTACTCGGCCGGGGCTACACCTTC CASSLLGRGYTF
NA TRBJ1-1 many TRBV12-3/TRBV12-4 TGTGCCAGCAGCCTGTTGCAGGGTGAAGCTTTCTTT CASSLLQGEAFF
NA TRBJ1-5 NA TRBV12-3/TRBV12-4 TGTGCCAGCAGCACCCCGCCCCGGGGCCAGCCCCAGCATTTT CASSTPPRGQPQHF
NA TRBJ1-4 NA TRBV20-1 TGCAGTGCTAGCGGGGAAAATGAAAGACTGTTTTTT CSASGENERLFF
TRBD1 TRBJ1-5 many TRBV7-8 TGTGCCAGCAGCTCGGGACAGTATAGCAATCAGCCCCAGCATTTT CASSSGQYSNQPQHF
NA TRBJ1-2 NA TRBV5-1 TGCGCCAGCAGCTTGCGACCGGGACCGTTTCCTTCTAGAGGTGGCTACACCTTC CASSLRPGPFPSRGGYTF
TRBD1 TRBJ2-2 few TRBV7-9 TGTGCCAGCAGTTCCGCCGGGACAGGGATGATTCTACGGGAGCTGTTTTTT CASSSAGTGMILRELFF
TRBD1 TRBJ2-6 NA TRBV28 TGTGCCAGCAGGGTGGGGACAGTTGTCTCTGGGGCCAACGTCCTGACTTTC CASRVGTVVSGANVLTF
NA TRBJ1-2 once TRBV5-1 TGCGCCAGCAGCCTTATCGGACAACTCTATGGCTACACCTTC CASSLIGQLYGYTF
NA TRBJ2-2 many TRBV2 TGTGCCAGCACTGTGACAACGAACACCGGGGAGCTGTTTTTT CASTVTTNTGELFF
NA TRBJ1-6 many TRBV7-3 TGTGCCAGCAGCTCCAACTCGCGGGGGAATAATTCACCCCTCCACTTT CASSSNSRGNNSPLHF
NA TRBJ1-1 many TRBV10-2 TGCGCCAGCAGTTCCCTTTATACTGAAGCTTTCTTT CASSSLYTEAFF